Listed here are 22 T cell receptor beta chains from one sample, sequenced in a study of CD8 T cells in ankylosing spondylitis. From the 5' RACE reads, TCRdb called clonotypes with MiXCR, one entry per CDR3 protein. The repertoire holds fewer than 250,000 distinct CDR3 sequences, with more than 9% as singletons. Specimen: blood, either unsorted or a sorted T cell fraction (not recorded which). These receptors were taken from a male donor with ankylosing spondylitis or in good health (not recorded which).

This clonotype showed up many times. This chain joins TRBV20-1 and TRBJ2-3; no reliable D call. CDR3 size: 11 residues. V lost 3 bases to trimming and J lost 5 bases, with 6 bases between them. CDR1 and CDR2 from the germline V gene are DFQATT and SNEGSKA (reference sequence). CDR3 in amino acids: CSARLGDTQYF. The CDR3 DNA follows: TGCAGTGCTAGGCTTGGAGATACGCAGTATTTT.

This clonotype has ten or more counts. J is TRBJ2-3 and V is TRBV5-1, with 9 bases that match TRBD2. V lost 4 bases, J lost 5 bases, and 5 bases stayed unmatched. CDR3 length: 14 amino acids. Per germline, CDR1 SGHRS and CDR2 YFSETQ. The chain's CDR3 is CASSRREGEDTQYF. The CDR3 bases are TGCGCCAGCAGCCGGCGGGAGGGCGAAGATACGCAGTATTTT.

The rearrangement uses TRBV12-3 or TRBV12-4 and TRBJ2-5; D is unclear. V was trimmed by 1 base and J by 5 bases, leaving 11 bases between them. This CDR3 is built from 14 residues. The CDR3 is CASSLGSLKETQYF. The CDR3 DNA reads as TGTGCCAGCAGTTTAGGTAGCCTTAAGGAGACCCAGTACTTC.

This clonotype has ten or more counts. The chain carries TRBV6-1 and TRBJ2-1; TRBD2 matches at 10 bases. The germline gives CDR1 MNHNS, CDR2 SASEGT. Unmatched junction bases numbered 2, after V lost 6 bases and J lost 0 bases. CDR3 size: 15 residues. The chain's CDR3 is CASSPSGSSYNEQFF. CDR3 nucleotides: TGTGCCAGCAGCCCTAGCGGGAGCTCCTACAATGAGCAGTTCTTC.

The sample holds a few counts of this clonotype. A much larger clone differs by one base, so this may be a read error. The chain couples TRBV7-9 to TRBJ2-2; D is ambiguous. The CDR3 spans 11 residues. Germline values: CDR1 SEHNR, CDR2 FQNEAQ (reference sequence). The ends were cut back, 1 base at V and 7 bases at J, with 1 base in the middle. CDR3 residues: CASSLVGELFF. The CDR3 DNA reads TGTGCCAGCAGCTTAGTCGGGGAGCTGTTTTTT. Based on the CDR3 plus reference TRBV7-9 and TRBJ2-2, the full variable domain is DTGVSQNPRHKITKRGQNVTFRCDPISEHNRLYWYRQTLGQGPEFLTYFQNEAQLEKSRLLSDRFSAERPKGSFSTLEIQRTEQGDSAMYLCASSLVGELFFGEGSRLTVL.

This clonotype was counted ten times or more. The rearrangement links TRBV5-1 to TRBJ2-1, with D perhaps matching TRBD1 or TRBD2 (5 bases each). V lost 0 bases, J lost 2 bases, and 9 bases lay in between. The germline CDR1 and CDR2 sequences are SGHRS and YFSETQ. This CDR3 is 15 amino acids long. CDR3 DNA: TGCGCCAGCAGCTTGGCCGGGGCGACCTACAATGAGCAGTTCTTC. As protein: CASSLAGATYNEQFF.

This clonotype was observed many times. The chain combines TRBV7-2 with TRBJ1-1, with TRBD1 as a possible D gene (6 bases). V shed 4 bases and J shed 3 bases, with 12 bases lying between them. The CDR3 has 14 amino acids. Germline CDR1 SGHTA, CDR2 FQGNSA. In DNA, the CDR3 is TGTGCCAGCAGCTGGCGGGGGCGGGACACTGAAGCTTTCTTT. It specifies CASSWRGRDTEAFF.

This clonotype appeared many times. The chain combines TRBV2 with TRBJ1-2; perhaps TRBD1 as D (5 bases). CDR3 size: 13 residues. Germline CDR1 is SNHLY and CDR2 is FYNNEI. V was clipped by 6 bases and J by 1 base, with 9 bases between them. CDR3 sequence: CASSSDSNYGYTF. DNA of the CDR3: TGTGCCAGCAGCTCTGACAGTAACTATGGCTACACCTTC.

This clonotype has at least ten counts. J is TRBJ1-1 and V is TRBV6-6; D gene ambiguous. Germline V CDR1 and CDR2: MNHNY, SVGAGI (reference sequence). V was clipped by 7 bases and J by 2 bases, with 8 bases between them. This CDR3 has 12 amino acids. CDR3 DNA sequence: TGTGCCAGCACGAGGGAAAACACTGAAGCTTTCTTT. Translated, it gives CASTRENTEAFF.

This clonotype was detected ten times or more. This sequence joins TRBV20-1 and TRBJ2-4; D might be TRBD1 (6 bases). V shed 3 bases and J shed 0 bases, with 9 bases lying between them. The CDR3 length is 14 residues. The germline V gene encodes CDR1 DFQATT and CDR2 SNEGSKA (reference sequence). This CDR3 reads CSASEQGAKNIQYF. CDR3 in DNA: TGCAGTGCTAGCGAACAGGGAGCCAAAAACATTCAGTACTTC.

In its sample, this clonotype was seen many times. The chain uses TRBV27 and TRBJ2-7, with TRBD2 identical over 11 bases. The CDR3 is made up of 15 amino acids. Germline values: CDR1 MNHEY, CDR2 SMNVEV (reference sequence). The junction had 9 bases not matched to a gene; V was cut back by 6 bases and J by 5 bases. The CDR3 region has the DNA TGTGCCAGCAGCTTCGGGACTAGCGGAAGGAACGAGCAGTACTTC. Residues: CASSFGTSGRNEQYF.

This clonotype was counted only a few times. The V call is TRBV11-2, the J call TRBJ2-7; a possible D gene is TRBD1 (6 bases). The CDR3 runs 12 residues. Germline-derived CDR1 and CDR2 are SGHAT and FQNNGV. V lost 6 bases and J 11 bases, leaving 17 bases between the germline ends. DNA for the CDR3: TGTGCCAGCAGTCGAATCTCCCAGGGGAAGTACTTC. This encodes CASSRISQGKYF. Looking up the rest from reference TRBV11-2 and TRBJ2-7 gives the full variable domain: EAGVAQSPRYKIIEKRQSVAFWCNPISGHATLYWYQQILGQGPKLLIQFQNNGVVDDSQLPKDRFSAERLKGVDSTLKIQPAKLEDSAVYLCASSRISQGKYFGPGTRLTVT.

This clonotype was counted ten times or more. This chain links TRBV7-2 with TRBJ1-1; D unresolved. This CDR3 is built from 13 residues. Germline V gene sequence: CDR1 SGHTA, CDR2 FQGNSA. V shed 5 bases and J shed 2 bases, with 9 bases lying between them. CDR3 amino acids: CASSETTNTEAFF. The DNA for the CDR3 is TGTGCCAGCAGCGAGACAACAAACACTGAAGCTTTCTTT.

The sample holds one count of this clonotype. The V gene is TRBV27, the J gene TRBJ2-7, with 9 bases aligning to TRBD2. The CDR3 contains 15 residues. Germline CDR1 reads MNHEY; CDR2 reads SMNVEV (reference sequence). Trimming removed 3 bases from V and 6 bases from J; junction bases left unmatched: 9. CDR3 nucleotides: TGTGCCAGCAGTTTGGGAGTAGCGGGAGTCGGCGAGCAGTACTTC. Its protein is CASSLGVAGVGEQYF.

The CDR3 is CSATSSAHSYEQYF. Here the CDR3 DNA reads TGCAGTGCCACTTCATCCGCTCACTCCTACGAGCAGTACTTC. V and J are TRBV20-1 and TRBJ2-7, with D hard to call. V was clipped by 6 bases and J by 0 bases, with 15 bases between them. CDR1 is DFQATT, CDR2 SNEGSKA, per germline (reference sequence). The CDR3 is made up of 14 amino acids.

With regard to this clonotype: Given a much more abundant clone one base away, this may be a read error. The genes are TRBV6-1 and TRBJ1-1, with TRBD1 matching over 7 bases. CDR1 and CDR2 from the germline V gene are MNHNS and SASEGT. This CDR3 comprises 14 residues. The CDR3 sequence: CVSSPRGPVTEAFF. DNA for the CDR3: TGTGTCAGCAGCCCTAGGGGGCCGGTCACTGAAGCTTTCTTT.

This chain joins TRBV2 and TRBJ2-1; TRBD2 is a possible D gene (5 bases). Germline CDR1 and CDR2: SNHLY and FYNNEI. The CDR3 runs to 13 residues. V was shortened by 6 bases and J by 7 bases, with 13 bases between the two germline ends. The CDR3 region has the DNA TGTGCCAGCAGGAGCGGACCTGGAAATGAGCAGTTCTTC. The encoded protein is CASRSGPGNEQFF. Full variable domain (remainder filled in from reference TRBV2 and TRBJ2-1): EPEVTQTPSHQVTQMGQEVILRCVPISNHLYFYWYRQILGQKVEFLVSFYNNEISEKSEIFDDQFSVERPDGSNFTLKIRSTKLEDSAMYFCASRSGPGNEQFFGPGTRLTVL.

This clonotype appeared many times. The V call is TRBV7-6, the J call TRBJ2-2; TRBD1 is a possible D gene (5 bases). Germline CDR1 SGHVS, CDR2 FNYEAQ. Trimming took 1 base from V and 3 from J, leaving 9 bases between them. The CDR3 has 15 amino acids. The CDR3 nucleotides read TGTGCCAGCAGCTTAGGGGGCGCCCACACCGGGGAGCTGTTTTTT. As protein: CASSLGGAHTGELFF.

V usage is TRBV30 and J usage is TRBJ1-1, with 8 bases identical to TRBD1. The CDR3 has 18 residues. Germline V gene data show CDR1 as GTSNPN and CDR2 as SVGIG (reference sequence). Trimming cost V 0 bases and J 0 bases; bases outside gene matches: 12. This CDR3 reads CAWSVKTGAGGMNTEAFF. CDR3 DNA sequence: TGTGCCTGGAGTGTGAAGACCGGGGCAGGGGGCATGAACACTGAAGCTTTCTTT.

This clonotype was found a few times. In DNA, the CDR3 is TGTGCCAGCACCAATGGACTAGCGGTCGCAGCCGGGGAGCTGTTTTTT. Its protein is CASTNGLAVAAGELFF. V usage is TRBV5-6 and J usage is TRBJ2-2; 10 bases align to TRBD2. V dropped 6 bases and J dropped 6; count of bases not matched to a gene: 11. Germline CDR1 and CDR2: SGHDT and YYEEEE. There are 16 residues in the CDR3.

This clonotype occurred a few times. The rearrangement links TRBV5-1 to TRBJ2-3; 16 bases are a match to TRBD2. Germline V gene data show CDR1 as SGHRS and CDR2 as YFSETQ. CDR3 length equals 18 residues. Trimming at V came to 4 bases and at J to 4 bases, leaving 9 bases not matched to a gene. This chain's CDR3 is CASSTGTSGGAMADTQYF. The CDR3 DNA reads as TGCGCCAGCAGCACCGGGACTAGCGGGGGGGCGATGGCAGATACGCAGTATTTT. The entire variable domain, with the rest obtained from reference TRBV5-1 and TRBJ2-3, is as follows: KAGVTQTPRYLIKTRGQQVTLSCSPISGHRSVSWYQQTPGQGLQFLFEYFSETQRNKGNFPGRFSGRQFSNSRSEMNVSTLELGDSALYLCASSTGTSGGAMADTQYFGPGTRLTVL.

At least ten counts were recorded for this clonotype. The CDR3 sequence is CASSLRRANTGELFF. The CDR3 nucleotides read TGCGCCAGCAGCTTGCGGAGGGCGAACACCGGGGAGCTGTTTTTT. This chain joins TRBV5-1 and TRBJ2-2, with a possible D match to TRBD2 (6 bases). The CDR3 has 15 amino acids. Germline-derived CDR1 and CDR2 are SGHRS and YFSETQ. Trimming took 1 base from V and 0 from J, leaving 7 bases between them.